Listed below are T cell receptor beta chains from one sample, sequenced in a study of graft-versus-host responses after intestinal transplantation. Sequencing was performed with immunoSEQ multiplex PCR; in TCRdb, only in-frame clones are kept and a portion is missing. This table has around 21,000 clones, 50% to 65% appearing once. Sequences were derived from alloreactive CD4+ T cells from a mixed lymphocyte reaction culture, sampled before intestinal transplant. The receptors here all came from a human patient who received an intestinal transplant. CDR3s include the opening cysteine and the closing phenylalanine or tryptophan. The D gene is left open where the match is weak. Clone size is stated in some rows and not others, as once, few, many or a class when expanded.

DNA: TGTGCCAGCAGCGTAGATGGACTAAACACCGGGGAGCTGTTTTTT; CDR3: CASSVDGLNTGELFF; J: TRBJ2-2; V: TRBV9; D: -; size: few
DNA: TGTGCCAGCAGCTTAGTTTCTAGCGGGGGCTCCTACGAGCAGTACTTC; CDR3: CASSLVSSGGSYEQYF; J: TRBJ2-7; V: TRBV13; D: TRBD2; size: -
DNA: TGTGCCAGCAGGGGACAGGGGAGCTCCTACGAGCAGTACTTC; CDR3: CASRGQGSSYEQYF; J: TRBJ2-7; V: TRBV27; D: TRBD1; size: few
DNA: TGTGCCAGCAGTGAGGACAGGGTCGGTGAACCCCCGTCACAGCCCCAGCATTTT; CDR3: CASSEDRVGEPPSQPQHF; J: TRBJ1-5; V: TRBV6-4; D: TRBD1; size: -
DNA: TGTGCCAGCAGTCAACAGGGGTTGAACACTGAAGCTTTCTTT; CDR3: CASSQQGLNTEAFF; J: TRBJ1-1; V: TRBV7-2; D: TRBD1; size: once
DNA: TGCAGCGTTACAGGGGTGGGCACAGATACGCAGTATTTT; CDR3: CSVTGVGTDTQYF; J: TRBJ2-3; V: TRBV29-1; D: TRBD1; size: -
DNA: TGTGCCAGCTCAGCGGACAGCTTGGGATATGGCTACACCTTC; CDR3: CASSADSLGYGYTF; J: TRBJ1-2; V: TRBV18; D: -; size: -
DNA: TGTGCCAGCAGTGAAGTCGGTAGCGAGGGGGCAGGGACCCAGTACTTC; CDR3: CASSEVGSEGAGTQYF; J: TRBJ2-5; V: TRBV2; D: TRBD1; size: -
DNA: TGTGCCAGCAGCTTTCGGACTAGCGGGGGTGTTCCCTACGAGCAGTACTTC; CDR3: CASSFRTSGGVPYEQYF; J: TRBJ2-7; V: TRBV5-6; D: TRBD2; size: -
DNA: TGTGCCAGTAGTCCCGGACAGGCGCTTTATGGCTACACCTTC; CDR3: CASSPGQALYGYTF; J: TRBJ1-2; V: TRBV19; D: TRBD1; size: -
DNA: TGTGCCAGCAGTCAAAGACTAGCGGGATTAAATGAGCAGTTCTTC; CDR3: CASSQRLAGLNEQFF; J: TRBJ2-1; V: TRBV27; D: TRBD2; size: -
DNA: TGCAGCGGTAGAACAGGCGAATCCTACGAGCAGTACTTC; CDR3: CSGRTGESYEQYF; J: TRBJ2-7; V: TRBV29-1; D: -; size: -
DNA: TGCGCCAGCAGCTTGGGACAGCCTAATGAAAAACTGTTTTTT; CDR3: CASSLGQPNEKLFF; J: TRBJ1-4; V: TRBV5-1; D: -; size: -
DNA: TGTGCCAGTAAGCAGGGACTAGCGGGAGAGACCCAGTACTTC; CDR3: CASKQGLAGETQYF; J: TRBJ2-5; V: TRBV19; D: TRBD2; size: -
DNA: TGTGCCAGCAGTTTGACAGGGAGTGACACTGAAGCTTTCTTT; CDR3: CASSLTGSDTEAFF; J: TRBJ1-1; V: TRBV27; D: TRBD1; size: -
DNA: TGTGCCAGCAGTGAACTGCGCGCGAACACCGGGGAGCTGTTTTTT; CDR3: CASSELRANTGELFF; J: TRBJ2-2; V: TRBV2; D: -; size: few
DNA: TGCGCCAGCAGCCGGGACCAAGAGACCCAGTACTTC; CDR3: CASSRDQETQYF; J: TRBJ2-5; V: TRBV10-2; D: -; size: -
DNA: TGTGCCAGCAGCCCCGGGAGGGGGCGGCGAACTGAAGCTTTCTTT; CDR3: CASSPGRGRRTEAFF; J: TRBJ1-1; V: TRBV5-4; D: TRBD1; size: -
DNA: TGTGCCAGCAGCCCCGGACTAGCGATCTACGAGCAGTACTTC; CDR3: CASSPGLAIYEQYF; J: TRBJ2-7; V: TRBV7-2; D: TRBD2; size: -
DNA: TGTGCCAGCAGCTTCCCAGATCTCGGGCGGGCGGCTTTCTTT; CDR3: CASSFPDLGRAAFF; J: TRBJ1-1; V: TRBV7-9; D: -; size: -
DNA: TGTGCCAGCAGAGTGGACAGGGCCTTAAATCAGCCCCAGCATTTT; CDR3: CASRVDRALNQPQHF; J: TRBJ1-5; V: TRBV6-1; D: TRBD1; size: -
DNA: TGTGCCAGCACCCAGGCGAGGGATAATCAGCCCCAGCATTTT; CDR3: CASTQARDNQPQHF; J: TRBJ1-5; V: TRBV6-6; D: -; size: once
DNA: TGTGCCAGCAGCTTTAGGGGGCTGGAGGCTTTCTTT; CDR3: CASSFRGLEAFF; J: TRBJ1-1; V: TRBV7-2; D: TRBD1; size: -
DNA: TGTGCCAGTAGTTGGTCCAGGGCTCCGGGAAACACCATATATTTT; CDR3: CASSWSRAPGNTIYF; J: TRBJ1-3; V: TRBV19; D: -; size: few
DNA: TGTGCCAGTAGTCACAGACAGGGGGCGGTGGATACGCAGTATTTT; CDR3: CASSHRQGAVDTQYF; J: TRBJ2-3; V: TRBV19; D: TRBD1; size: -
DNA: TGTGCCAGCAGCGCGGGACAGGGATCCTACGAGCAGTACTTC; CDR3: CASSAGQGSYEQYF; J: TRBJ2-7; V: TRBV11-2; D: TRBD1; size: -
DNA: TGTGCCAGCAGTTTCGCGAGGGTTGGGAACTATGGCTACACCTTC; CDR3: CASSFARVGNYGYTF; J: TRBJ1-2; V: TRBV28; D: -; size: -
DNA: TGTGCCAGCAGTTTACAGGGCCTCTCTGGAAACACCATATATTTT; CDR3: CASSLQGLSGNTIYF; J: TRBJ1-3; V: TRBV7-8; D: -; size: -